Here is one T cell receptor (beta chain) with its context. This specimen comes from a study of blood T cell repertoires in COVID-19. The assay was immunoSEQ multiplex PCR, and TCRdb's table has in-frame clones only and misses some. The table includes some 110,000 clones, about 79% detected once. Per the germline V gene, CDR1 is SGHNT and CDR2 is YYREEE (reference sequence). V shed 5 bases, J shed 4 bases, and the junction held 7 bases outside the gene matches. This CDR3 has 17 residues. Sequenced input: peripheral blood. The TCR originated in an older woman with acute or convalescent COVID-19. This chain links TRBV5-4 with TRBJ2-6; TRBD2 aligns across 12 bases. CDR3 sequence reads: CASSASGGAFGANVLTF. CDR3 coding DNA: TGTGCCAGCAGTGCTAGCGGGGGGGCGTTCGGGGCCAACGTCCTGACTTTC.